This T cell receptor beta chain was documented in a study of cytomegalovirus exposure and HLA in healthy donors. About the research overall: The study's early data release held roughly 91 million unique TCRs from HLA-typed donors. Findings and limits, study-wide: Associated with cytomegalovirus, according to the listing, were 164 TCR beta chains. It was likely that a cluster of highly shared sequence variants was a sequencing artifact.

A note on this clone: Its antigen is not identified.

The donors comprised healthy bone marrow donors. Primers included in the PCR were 60 Vbeta and 13 Jbeta primers. Clones were read by immunoSEQ multiplex PCR, and TCRdb kept only the in-frame ones, dropping some. The sample lists about 98,000 clones; roughly 70% were seen once. The sequence derives from a male donor in good health and CMV-seronegative. The sample consisted of PBMCs.

In DNA form, the CDR3 reads TGTGCCAGCAGCTTAGGGACTAGCGGGATATACGAGCAGTACTTC. It translates to CASSLGTSGIYEQYF. J is TRBJ2-7 and V is TRBV9, with 13 bases aligning to TRBD2. The CDR3 spans 15 residues. Germline V CDR1 and CDR2: SGDLS, YYNGEE. J gave up 4 bases and V 4 bases, and 5 bases lay outside the gene matches.